Each of the 2 T cell receptor beta chains below was sequenced from the same sample in a study of T cell responses to AZD1222 COVID-19 vaccine. This table comes from immunoSEQ multiplex PCR, and its TCRdb copy is limited to in-frame clones, with some not included. The table lists about 120,000 clones, roughly 90% of them singletons. The sequences come from peripheral blood, collected on day 0 of AZD1222 vaccination. The receptors were gathered from an adult in good health.

This sequence joins TRBV5-5 and TRBJ2-3; D may be TRBD1 or TRBD2 (5 bases each). This CDR3 has 16 amino acids. Trimming took off 5 bases at V and 3 bases at J, with 19 bases between the two ends. Germline CDR1 and CDR2: SGHKS and YYEKEE (reference sequence). CDR3 loop: CASSIPGRKPTDTQYF. In nucleotides, the CDR3 is TGTGCCAGCAGTATCCCGGGACGCAAGCCAACAGATACGCAGTATTTT.

This chain joins TRBV7-9 and TRBJ2-7; D is perhaps TRBD1 (5 bases). The CDR3 length is 14 residues. The V gene's germline CDR1 is SEHNR and CDR2 FQNEAQ (reference sequence). The V end was cut by 5 bases, the J end by 2 bases, with 13 bases between. In nucleotides, the CDR3 is TGTGCCAGCAGCCCTCGGTTACAGGCCTACGAGCAGTACTTC. This codes for CASSPRLQAYEQYF.